This entry describes one TCR beta chain. The sample holds many counts of this clonotype. There is no known antigen for this receptor. Per-base quality was not reported, and no clone a single base away is much larger than it. The sample belongs to a study of neurological immune-mediated disorders (dated by TCRdb to the late 2010s). Regarding the complete study: Among the approximately 34 multiple sclerosis patients, approximately 30 had relapsing-remitting MS and 3 had secondary progressive MS. Longitudinal HAM/TSP and healthy donors were sampled at 3 time-points each (about 3-45 month intervals). The cohort comprised 65 to 75 subjects: 14 HAM/TSP patients, approximately 34 multiple sclerosis patients and some 20 healthy controls. Alongside PBMC samples, the set of more than 85 TCR-beta libraries contained longitudinal samples, technical triplicates, and paired CD4+ and CD8+ T-cell subsets that had been sorted. Peripheral blood TCR-beta repertoires from HTLV-I-associated myelopathy (HAM/TSP) patients, multiple sclerosis patients and healthy controls were compared by UMI-based sequencing.

Trimming takes 3 bases off V and 5 bases off J; junction bases not matched to a gene: 7. The germline V gene gives CDR1 as SGHRS and CDR2 as YFSETQ. The CDR3 contains 17 residues, cysteine and phenylalanine counted. Just CDR3 DNA is preserved here, 51 bases in frame from base 1. The time point label of this sample denotes: longitudinal time-point 2. For unsorted PBMC libraries, 2 million PBMCs were used after storage in RNAlater at -80 degrees C until RNA extraction. Multiple sclerosis patients were enrolled in a US clinical protocol evaluating disease progression by magnetic resonance imaging. Peripheral blood underwent Ficoll-Hypaque density gradient centrifugation to isolate PBMCs, which were then cryopreserved in liquid nitrogen. To synthesize cDNA, template-switch 5'RACE was performed with a primer carrying a 10-nucleotide random unique molecular identifier so that each TCR transcript was tagged. Every sequencing run covered 15-18 subjects and yielded more than 180 million TCR-beta sequences. The RNeasy kit was used to extract total RNA. TCR-beta VDJ regions were amplified with primers for the TCR constant region and the 5'RACE anchor, using the KAPA Real-time Library Amplification kit. Sample indexes and Illumina adaptors were added in a first PCR, and a second PCR then increased library yield. After Ampure bead purification, the roughly 650 bp TCR product was size-selected on a 2% E-gel SizeSelection system. Before pooling, libraries had their quality checked on a Bioanalyzer, their concentration measured with Qubit, and their quantity determined with the Kapa Library Quantification kit. Paired-end 2 x 150 bp sequencing of the libraries was performed on an Illumina HiSeq 2500. To increase sequence diversity, about 25-31% phiX was spiked into each library pool. For the original study's pipeline: Quality-filtered reads were processed with the UMI-based MiGEC pipeline, which removed over 75% of raw TCR sequences during error correction. IMGT germline references were used for alignment of VDJ genes, and clonotypes were defined by a unique CDR3 amino acid sequence together with V-J genes. Clonal expansion, Shannon diversity and CDR3 relatedness were evaluated with VDJtools (CalcPairwiseDistances, ClusterSamples), while phylogenetic trees were built in CLCbio workbench. Clones with at least 8 unique UMIs were defined as expanded, with this threshold being based on coefficient-of-variation modelling across technical triplicates. TCRdb passed the public sequencing reads through fastp at Q25 and MiXCR, retaining productive beta sequences. For every CDR3 protein sequence, its rows merge into one entry that carries the most common genes and DNA. The V and J calls were determined by TCRdb, not by the authors. The sample contains about 80,000 distinct CDR3 sequences, 5% to 6% of them found a single time. The ten most abundant clones make up approximately 8% of the sample.

The investigation overall reported the following: TCR clonal expansion was greatest in HAM/TSP patients and smallest in MS patients, who ranked below even healthy controls. The MS cluster showed no association with clinical or MRI features, and the authors stated that larger cohorts are needed. Phylogenetic analysis grouped repertoires from 18 of 34 MS patients into a cluster of related CDR3 sequences, suggesting a possible repertoire-level signature. No identical CDR3 amino acid sequences were found to be shared among expanded clones across subjects, suggesting that TCR-beta repertoires were private in all groups.

In this chain, TRBV5-1 is recombined with TRBJ2-5, and 16 bases in between align with TRBD2. The sequence was collected from a woman in her sixties with multiple sclerosis. Sequenced input: PBMCs. The bases read TGCGCCAGCAGCTCCGGGACTAGCGGGGGGGCTCAGGAGACCCAGTACTTC. The encoded protein is CASSSGTSGGAQETQYF.